This T cell receptor (beta chain) was obtained from a study of T-cell reconstitution after alpha-beta-depleted transplantation in children. Germline CDR1 is DFQATT and CDR2 is SNEGSKA (reference sequence). Between the trimmed V and J ends, which lost 6 bases and 2 bases, there was a span of 15 bases. This CDR3 is 14 amino acids long. As it was prepared, the TCRbeta library received unique molecular identifiers. TCRdb called the PCR reads again in MiXCR, with one record for every CDR3 protein. Of about 370,000 distinct CDR3 sequences in the sample, roughly 22% are singletons; the top ten hold 3.8%. Relative to its sample, this clonotype is medium-sized.

The sample in question was PBMCs from the stem cell graft donor, obtained from the stem cell graft. The chain is built from TRBV20-1 and TRBJ2-3; D possibly corresponds to TRBD1 (6 bases). This TCR came from a human donor who donated a stem cell graft to a child with acute myeloid leukemia. CDR3 sequence (DNA): TGCAGTGCCATAGACCCAGGGGCCACAGATACGCAGTATTTT. Its translation: CSAIDPGATDTQYF.